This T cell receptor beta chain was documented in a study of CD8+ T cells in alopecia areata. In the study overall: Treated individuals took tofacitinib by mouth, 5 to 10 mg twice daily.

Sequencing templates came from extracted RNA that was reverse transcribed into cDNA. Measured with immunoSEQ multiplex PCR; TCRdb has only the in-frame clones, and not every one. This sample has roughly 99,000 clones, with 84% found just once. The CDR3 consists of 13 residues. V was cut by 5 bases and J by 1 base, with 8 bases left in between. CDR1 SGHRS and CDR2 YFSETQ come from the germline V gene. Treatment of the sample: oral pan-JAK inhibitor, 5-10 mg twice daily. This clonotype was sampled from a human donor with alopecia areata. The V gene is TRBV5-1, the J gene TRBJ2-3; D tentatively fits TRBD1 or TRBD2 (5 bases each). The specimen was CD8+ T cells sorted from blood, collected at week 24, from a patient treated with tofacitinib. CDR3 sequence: CASRRGRTDTQYF. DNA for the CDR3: TGCGCCAGCAGGAGGGGTCGCACAGATACGCAGTATTTT.